Following are 22 T cell receptor beta chains from one sample sequenced in a study of blood T cell repertoires in COVID-19. Assay: immunoSEQ multiplex PCR; the TCRdb copy retains only in-frame clones and omits some. Found here are roughly 400,000 clones, around 87% of them singletons; the top ten hold roughly 2.1%. Sequenced material: peripheral blood. These receptors all stem from a woman between 55 and 75 years old with COVID-19, enrolled during active disease.

This sequence joins TRBV7-9 and TRBJ1-6; TRBD1 might be the D (5 bases). V was trimmed by 4 bases and J by 7 bases, leaving 11 bases between them. CDR3 length: 14 amino acids. Germline assignment: CDR1 SEHNR and CDR2 FQNEAQ (reference sequence). The CDR3 DNA sequence: TGTGCCAGCAGCTCAACAGGTTCGAATTCACCCCTCCACTTT. It specifies CASSSTGSNSPLHF.

The sample holds one count of this clone. J is TRBJ1-6 and V is TRBV4-2; D ambiguous. The V end was cut by 0 bases, the J end by 0 bases, with 9 bases between. The CDR3 consists of 17 residues. Germline-derived CDR1 and CDR2 are LGHNA and YNFKEQ. CDR3 in amino acids: CASSQDAVSSYNSPLHF. Written as DNA, the CDR3 is TGTGCCAGCAGCCAAGACGCCGTGAGCTCCTATAATTCACCCCTCCACTTT.

In this sample, this clone turned up a few times. The J gene is TRBJ1-5, the V gene TRBV12-3 or TRBV12-4; D call uncertain. CDR3 length: 13 residues. Trimming left V 3 bases short and J 4 bases short, with 7 bases between. The CDR3 sequence: CASSFGKNQPQHF. The CDR3 DNA reads as TGTGCCAGCAGTTTCGGGAAGAATCAGCCCCAGCATTTT.

This chain links TRBV28 with TRBJ2-7, with 7 bases fitting TRBD1. Germline V gene lookup returns CDR1 MDHEN and CDR2 SYDVKM. The CDR3 loop spans 15 amino acids. V was pared by 4 bases and J by 3 bases, with 9 bases of the junction left unmatched. CDR3 DNA sequence: TGTGCCAGCAGTTCCCCCGGGACAGTGGTCTACGAGCAGTACTTC. This translates into CASSSPGTVVYEQYF. Full variable domain (remainder filled in from reference TRBV28 and TRBJ2-7): DVKVTQSSRYLVKRTGEKVFLECVQDMDHENMFWYRQDPGLGLRLIYFSYDVKMKEKGDIPEGYSVSREKKERFSLILESASTNQTSMYLCASSSPGTVVYEQYFGPGTRLTVT.

This chain links TRBV6-1 with TRBJ1-1; D is ambiguous. There are 13 residues in the CDR3. V was trimmed by 2 bases and J by 1 base, leaving 5 bases between them. CDR1 and CDR2 (germline): MNHNS, SASEGT. The chain's CDR3 is CASSERGNTEAFF. The CDR3 nucleotides read TGTGCCAGCAGTGAACGCGGGAACACTGAAGCTTTCTTT.

The rearrangement uses TRBV6-1 and TRBJ1-2, with TRBD1 identical over 7 bases. Germline V gene sequence: CDR1 MNHNS, CDR2 SASEGT. This CDR3 spans 16 amino acids. The V gene end was trimmed by 3 bases and the J gene end by 9 bases; junction bases not matched to a gene: 16. CDR3 nucleotides: TGTGCCAGCAGTGACTACCTGACAGGGCATTTATTGCGCTACACCTTC. Amino acid sequence: CASSDYLTGHLLRYTF.

V and J are TRBV7-9 and TRBJ1-2, with D tentatively TRBD1 (5 bases). CDR3 length equals 18 residues. Trimming left V 5 bases short and J 5 bases short, with 27 bases between. Germline-derived CDR1 and CDR2 are SEHNR and FQNEAQ (reference sequence). CDR3 sequence: CASSRLTGVGEKTYGYTF. As DNA, the CDR3 is TGTGCCAGCAGCCGACTTACGGGGGTTGGGGAGAAGACGTATGGCTACACCTTC.

The CDR3 nucleotides read TGTGCCAGCAGCTTAGAGACAGGGGGCACTGAAGCTTTCTTT. Its translation: CASSLETGGTEAFF. The J gene is TRBJ1-1, the V gene TRBV7-2; 9 bases are shared with TRBD1. With 1 base clipped from V and 4 bases from J, the junction kept 1 base outside the gene matches. This CDR3 comprises 14 residues. Germline values: CDR1 SGHTA, CDR2 FQGNSA. The full variable domain, rest sourced from reference TRBV7-2 and TRBJ1-1, is GAGVSQSPSNKVTEKGKDVELRCDPISGHTALYWYRQSLGQGLEFLIYFQGNSAPDKSGLPSDRFSAERTGGSVSTLTIQRTQQEDSAVYLCASSLETGGTEAFFGQGTRLTVV.

This clone was seen a few times. The genes are TRBV7-8 and TRBJ1-1, with 7 bases matching TRBD1. This CDR3 contains 14 residues. J was trimmed by 5 bases and V by 1 base; bases with no gene match: 4. Germline CDR1 SGHVS, CDR2 FQNEAQ. In DNA form, the CDR3 reads TGTGCCAGCAGCTTAGTAGGGGGCGGGACTGAAGCTTTCTTT. Translation gives CASSLVGGGTEAFF.

This clone was seen only once. This sequence joins TRBV28 and TRBJ2-1; the match to TRBD2 covers 8 bases. The J segment lost 7 bases and the V segment lost 10 bases, leaving 9 bases of the junction unmatched. This CDR3 has 13 amino acids. Per the germline V gene, CDR1 is MDHEN and CDR2 is SYDVKM. The chain's CDR3 is CATAPGGPNEQFF. The CDR3, as DNA: TGTGCCACCGCACCGGGGGGGCCGAATGAGCAGTTCTTC.

The V gene is TRBV5-5, the J gene TRBJ1-2; TRBD1 might be the D (6 bases). Deletions cut 0 bases from V and 0 bases from J, with 9 bases between. The CDR3 sequence is 15 residues long. Germline V CDR1 and CDR2: SGHKS, YYEKEE (reference sequence). CDR3 in amino acids: CASSLVDSANYGYTF. CDR3 DNA sequence: TGTGCCAGCAGCTTGGTGGACAGCGCTAACTATGGCTACACCTTC.

The rearrangement joins TRBV19 to TRBJ1-2; tentatively, D is TRBD1 (6 bases). V lost 5 bases and J lost 8, with 15 bases in between. Germline V gene sequence: CDR1 LNHDA, CDR2 SQIVND (reference sequence). This CDR3 has 13 residues. The CDR3 DNA reads TGTGCCAGTAGTCCGGGGGGCCTGTACGGCTACACCTTC. Its protein is CASSPGGLYGYTF. The complete variable domain, with remaining parts taken from reference TRBV19 and TRBJ1-2, reads DGGITQSPKYLFRKEGQNVTLSCEQNLNHDAMYWYRQDPGQGLRLIYYSQIVNDFQKGDIAEGYSVSREKKESFPLTVTSAQKNPTAFYLCASSPGGLYGYTFGSGTRLTVV.

This clone was seen more than once but under ten times. The genes are TRBV11-2 and TRBJ2-2; maybe TRBD2 (5 bases). Trimming took off 0 bases at V and 6 bases at J, with 11 bases between the two ends. CDR1 is SGHAT, CDR2 FQNNGV, per germline. The CDR3 runs to 15 residues. The CDR3 loop is CASSLDRGGSGELFF. DNA for the CDR3: TGTGCCAGCAGCTTAGATCGAGGCGGGTCCGGGGAGCTGTTTTTT.

The V gene is TRBV5-1, the J gene TRBJ2-6; D unclear. Germline CDR1 SGHRS, CDR2 YFSETQ. The V and J ends lost 3 bases and 0 bases respectively, with 7 bases between them. This CDR3 has 15 amino acids. Here the CDR3 reads CASSSSFSGANVLTF. The DNA of the CDR3 is TGCGCCAGCAGCTCTTCGTTCTCTGGGGCCAACGTCCTGACTTTC. The variable domain in full, with the rest retrieved from reference TRBV5-1 and TRBJ2-6, is KAGVTQTPRYLIKTRGQQVTLSCSPISGHRSVSWYQQTPGQGLQFLFEYFSETQRNKGNFPGRFSGRQFSNSRSEMNVSTLELGDSALYLCASSSSFSGANVLTFGAGSRLTVL.

The rearrangement uses TRBV5-1 and TRBJ2-1; D possibly corresponds to TRBD1 (6 bases). The CDR3 is 14 residues long. The V end was cut by 0 bases, the J end by 6 bases, with 10 bases between. Germline CDR1 reads SGHRS; CDR2 reads YFSETQ. The CDR3 protein is CASSLGGQFNEQFF. The CDR3 region has the DNA TGCGCCAGCAGCTTGGGCGGACAGTTCAATGAGCAGTTCTTC.

V gene TRBV18 combines with J gene TRBJ2-7; 7 bases align to TRBD1. The CDR3 is made up of 14 amino acids. Germline V gives CDR1 KGHSH, CDR2 LQKENI. V shed 5 bases, J shed 2 bases, and the junction held 6 bases outside the gene matches. The CDR3: CASSGDSGTYEQYF. The CDR3 region has the DNA TGTGCCAGCTCAGGGGACAGCGGAACCTACGAGCAGTACTTC.

This chain links TRBV14 with TRBJ1-5; 11 nucleotides align to TRBD1. Looked up from germline, CDR1 is SGHDN and CDR2 is FVKESK. The CDR3 is 15 residues long. The trim removed 4 bases at V and 4 bases at J, leaving 3 bases unmatched. The CDR3: CASSPGQGANQPQHF. DNA for the CDR3: TGTGCCAGCAGCCCCGGACAGGGGGCTAATCAGCCCCAGCATTTT.

The chain is built from TRBV29-1 and TRBJ1-1; D unresolved. This CDR3 has 14 amino acids. The germline V and J ends were trimmed by 5 bases and 4 bases, with 17 bases remaining between them. Germline V gene lookup returns CDR1 SQVTM and CDR2 ANQGSEA. The CDR3 protein is CSVSKSSQATEAFF. In DNA form, the CDR3 reads TGCAGCGTTAGTAAATCTTCTCAGGCCACTGAAGCTTTCTTT.

This clone appeared a single time. The genes are TRBV11-2 and TRBJ2-3, with 12 bases that match TRBD2. V was pared by 2 bases and J by 12 bases, with 12 bases of the junction left unmatched. CDR3 size: 16 residues. Germline V CDR1 and CDR2: SGHAT, FQNNGV. CDR3 in amino acids: CASSLSLAGGPGSQYF. The CDR3 DNA reads TGTGCCAGCAGCTTATCCCTAGCGGGGGGGCCTGGGTCTCAGTATTTT.

The chain links TRBV14 to TRBJ2-1; D is perhaps TRBD2 (5 bases). The germline V gene encodes CDR1 SGHDN and CDR2 FVKESK. The CDR3 is made up of 16 amino acids. V lost 0 bases to trimming and J lost 5 bases, with 14 bases between them. CDR3 in DNA: TGTGCCAGCAGCCAAGATATAGGGAGAATAAACAATGAGCAGTTCTTC. Translating it yields CASSQDIGRINNEQFF.

V and J are TRBV5-1 and TRBJ2-1, with a tentative D call TRBD2 (6 bases). This CDR3 spans 12 amino acids. With 4 bases removed from V and 10 bases from J, the gap between germline ends came to 12 bases. Germline V gene data show CDR1 as SGHRS and CDR2 as YFSETQ. The CDR3 region has the DNA TGCGCCAGCAGCAATCCTAGCGAGGAGCAGTTCTTC. Its translation: CASSNPSEEQFF.

This chain uses TRBV14 with TRBJ1-2; weak D call: TRBD1 (5 bases). V dropped 0 bases and J dropped 4 bases, with 9 bases sitting between them. The CDR3 is 14 residues long. Germline V gene lookup returns CDR1 SGHDN and CDR2 FVKESK. CDR3 sequence reads: CASSQDRTSYGYTF. The CDR3, as DNA: TGTGCCAGCAGCCAAGATAGGACAAGCTATGGCTACACCTTC.